The T cell receptor beta chain described here comes from a study of read filtering for tumor transcriptome and immune sequencing. This clonotype was detected many times. From 350 to 500 ng of RNA, a library with molecular barcoded alpha/delta and beta/gamma adaptors was made. TCRdb re-analysed the reads in MiXCR, keeping a single row per CDR3 protein. The profile shows tens of thousands of distinct CDR3 sequences, 20% to 25% of them singletons. Trimming shortened V by 7 bases and J by 3 bases, and 13 bases separated the two germline ends. Per the germline V gene, CDR1 is SQVTM and CDR2 is ANQGSEA. The CDR3 covers 12 residues.

The clonotype originates from a donor aged 40 or over with multiple myeloma. V usage is TRBV29-1 and J usage is TRBJ2-7; D gene ambiguous. The sequencing input was a population of CD138-negative cells sorted from bone marrow. CDR3 amino acids: CSAGDGFYEQYF. CDR3 DNA: TGCAGCGCTGGCGACGGGTTCTACGAGCAGTACTTC.